This T cell receptor beta chain was observed in a study of OX40 agonist ivuxolimab in advanced cancers. Turning to the study itself: Patients were roughly 83% male with ages about 23 to 79, mean 60.

Profiling relied on immunoSEQ multiplex PCR, and the TCRdb table lists in-frame clones only, not all of them. The table records approximately 45,000 clones, 70% to 90% of them present only once. About this clone itself: Its specificity is unknown.

Findings and limits, study-wide: Both blood CD4+ and CD8+ T cells showed clonal growth by week 6 at 0.1 to 3.0 mg/kg.

In germline, CDR1 is MNHEY, CDR2 SVGAGI. The CDR3 sequence is 14 residues long. V was trimmed by 7 bases and J by 5 bases, leaving 18 bases between them. This sample comprised CD4+ or CD8+ T cells sorted from blood, obtained in a trial of the OX40 agonist ivuxolimab. This sequence joins TRBV6-5 and TRBJ2-7; D call uncertain. The source is an adult with an advanced solid tumor such as melanoma, head and neck, liver or kidney cancer. CDR3 loop: CASTSVPGFNEQYF. The DNA for the CDR3 is TGTGCCAGCACCTCCGTCCCCGGGTTCAACGAGCAGTACTTC.